Given below is one TCR beta chain in context. TCRdb called the RT-PCR reads again in MiXCR, with one record for every CDR3 protein. Among about 680,000 distinct CDR3 sequences, 13% to 15% were seen once, and the ten largest hold 3.6%. This CDR3 contains 14 residues. V lost 11 bases and J lost 2; bases outside the gene matches: 7. The sample consisted of memory CD4+ T cells from blood. This clonotype was obtained from a female donor in good health, serving as a healthy control. The chain uses TRBV12-3 or TRBV12-4 and TRBJ2-1; 9 bases are shared with TRBD2. CDR3: CASGGGAPYNEQFF. CDR3 sequence (DNA): TGTGCCTCCGGCGGGGGGGCCCCCTACAATGAGCAGTTCTTC.